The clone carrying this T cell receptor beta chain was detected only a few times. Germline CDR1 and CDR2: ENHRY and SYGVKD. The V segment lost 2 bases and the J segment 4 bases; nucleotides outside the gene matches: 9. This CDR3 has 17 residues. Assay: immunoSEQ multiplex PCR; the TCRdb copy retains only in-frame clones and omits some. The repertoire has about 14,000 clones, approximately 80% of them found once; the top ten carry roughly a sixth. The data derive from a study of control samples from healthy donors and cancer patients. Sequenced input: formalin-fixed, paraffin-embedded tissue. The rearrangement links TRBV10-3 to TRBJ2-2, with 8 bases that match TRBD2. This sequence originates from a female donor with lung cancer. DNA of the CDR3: TGTGCCATCAGTGAGACTAGCGGTTCTACCCCCACCGGGGAGCTGTTTTTT. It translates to CAISETSGSTPTGELFF.